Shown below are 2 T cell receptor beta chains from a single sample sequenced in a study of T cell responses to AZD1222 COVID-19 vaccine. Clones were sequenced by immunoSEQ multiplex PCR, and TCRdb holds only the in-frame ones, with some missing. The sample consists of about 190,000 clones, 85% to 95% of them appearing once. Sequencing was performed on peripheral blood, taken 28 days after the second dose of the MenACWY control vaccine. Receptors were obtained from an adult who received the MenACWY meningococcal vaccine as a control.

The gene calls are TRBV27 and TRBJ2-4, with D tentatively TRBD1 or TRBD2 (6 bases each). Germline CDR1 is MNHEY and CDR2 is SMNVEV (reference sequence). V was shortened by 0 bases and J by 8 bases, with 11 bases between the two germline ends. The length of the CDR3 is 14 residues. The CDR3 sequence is CASSLSGGQYIQYF. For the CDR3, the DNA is TGTGCCAGCAGTTTATCGGGGGGACAATACATTCAGTACTTC.

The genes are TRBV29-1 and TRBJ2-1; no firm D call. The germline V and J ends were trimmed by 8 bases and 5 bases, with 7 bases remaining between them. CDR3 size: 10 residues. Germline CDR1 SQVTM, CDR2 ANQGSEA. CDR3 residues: CSSLNNEQFF. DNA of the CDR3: TGCAGCAGCCTCAACAATGAGCAGTTCTTC.